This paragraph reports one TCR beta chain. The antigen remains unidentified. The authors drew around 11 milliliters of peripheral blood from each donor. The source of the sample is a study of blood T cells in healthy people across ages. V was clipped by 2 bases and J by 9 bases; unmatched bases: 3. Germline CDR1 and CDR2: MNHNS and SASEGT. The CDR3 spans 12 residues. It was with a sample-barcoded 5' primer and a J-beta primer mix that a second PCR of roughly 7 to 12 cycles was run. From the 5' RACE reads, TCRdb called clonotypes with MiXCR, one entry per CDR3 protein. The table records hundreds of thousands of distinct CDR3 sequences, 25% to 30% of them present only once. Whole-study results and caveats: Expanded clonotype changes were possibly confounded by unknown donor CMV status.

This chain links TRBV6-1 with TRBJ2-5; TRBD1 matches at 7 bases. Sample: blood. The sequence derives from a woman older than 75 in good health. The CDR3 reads CASSELGQAQYF. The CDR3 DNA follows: TGTGCCAGCAGTGAACTTGGACAGGCCCAGTACTTC.